This entry describes one T cell receptor (beta chain). This sample was included in a study of shared clonotypes between healthy human individuals. V shed 1 base and J shed 7 bases, with 11 bases lying between them. CDR1 and CDR2 (germline): SGHAT, FQNNGV. The CDR3 has 13 amino acids. Profiled with immunoSEQ multiplex PCR; TCRdb holds only in-frame clones, not every one. The table includes more than 2 million clones, 85% to 95% detected once. The clonotype originates from a young man in good health. The V gene is TRBV11-2, the J gene TRBJ2-7; D possibly corresponds to TRBD2 (5 bases). Sequenced input: naive CD4+ T cells sorted from blood. Sample subset: CD45RA+ positively selected. As DNA, the CDR3 is TGTGCCAGCAGCTTAGGGGCAACGGGAGAGCAGTACTTC. It codes for CASSLGATGEQYF.